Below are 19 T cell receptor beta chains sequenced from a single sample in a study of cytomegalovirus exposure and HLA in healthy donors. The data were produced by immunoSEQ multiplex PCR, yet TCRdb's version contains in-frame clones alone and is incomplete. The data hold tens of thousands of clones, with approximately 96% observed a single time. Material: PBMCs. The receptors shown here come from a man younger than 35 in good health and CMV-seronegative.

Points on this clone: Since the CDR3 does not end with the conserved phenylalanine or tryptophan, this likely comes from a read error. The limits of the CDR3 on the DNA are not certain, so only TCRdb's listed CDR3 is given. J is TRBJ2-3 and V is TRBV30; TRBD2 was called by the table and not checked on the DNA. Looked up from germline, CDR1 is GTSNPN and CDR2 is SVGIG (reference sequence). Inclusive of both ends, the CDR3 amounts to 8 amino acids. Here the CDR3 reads CAWSVLAA.

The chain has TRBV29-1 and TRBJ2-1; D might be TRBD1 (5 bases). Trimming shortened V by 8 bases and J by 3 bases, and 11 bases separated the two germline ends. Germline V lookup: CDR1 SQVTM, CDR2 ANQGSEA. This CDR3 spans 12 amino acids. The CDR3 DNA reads TGCAGCTTTTCGCAGGGCTACAATGAGCAGTTCTTC. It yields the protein CSFSQGYNEQFF.

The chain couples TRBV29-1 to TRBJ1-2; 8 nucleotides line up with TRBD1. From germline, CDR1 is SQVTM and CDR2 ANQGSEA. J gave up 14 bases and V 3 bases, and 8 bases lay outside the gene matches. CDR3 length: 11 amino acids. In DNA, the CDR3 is TGCAGCGTTGAGATTAGGGGGGACAGGACCTTC. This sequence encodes CSVEIRGDRTF.

The CDR3 reads CASSFLRQDGPYEQYF. The CDR3 DNA reads as TGTGCCAGCAGTTTCCTCCGACAGGATGGCCCCTACGAGCAGTACTTC. V usage is TRBV27 and J usage is TRBJ2-7; tentatively, D is TRBD1 (6 bases). Germline CDR1 MNHEY, CDR2 SMNVEV (reference sequence). Trimming stripped 3 bases from V and 2 bases from J, with 17 bases between. This CDR3 is 16 amino acids long.

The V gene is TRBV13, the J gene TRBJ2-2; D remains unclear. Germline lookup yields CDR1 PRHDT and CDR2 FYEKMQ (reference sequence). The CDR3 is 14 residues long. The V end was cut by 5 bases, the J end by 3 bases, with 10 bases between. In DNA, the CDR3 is TGTGCCAGCAGCCTAACCCGGGACACCGGGGAGCTGTTTTTT. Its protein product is CASSLTRDTGELFF.

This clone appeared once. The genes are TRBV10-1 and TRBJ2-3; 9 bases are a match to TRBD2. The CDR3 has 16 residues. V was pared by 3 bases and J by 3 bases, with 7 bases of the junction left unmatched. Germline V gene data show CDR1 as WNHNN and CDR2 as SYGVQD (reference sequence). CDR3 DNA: TGCGCCAGCAGTGATGGTAGCGGGAGACCAACAGATACGCAGTATTTT. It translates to CASSDGSGRPTDTQYF.

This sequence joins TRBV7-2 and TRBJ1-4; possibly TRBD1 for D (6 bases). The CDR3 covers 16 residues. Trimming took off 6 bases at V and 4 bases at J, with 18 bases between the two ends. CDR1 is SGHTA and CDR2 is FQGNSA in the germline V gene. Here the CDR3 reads CASSFTGNLGNEKLFF. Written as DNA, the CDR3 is TGTGCCAGCAGTTTCACAGGGAACCTTGGTAATGAAAAACTGTTTTTT. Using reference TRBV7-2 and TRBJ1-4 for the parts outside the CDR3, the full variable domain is GAGVSQSPSNKVTEKGKDVELRCDPISGHTALYWYRQSLGQGLEFLIYFQGNSAPDKSGLPSDRFSAERTGGSVSTLTIQRTQQEDSAVYLCASSFTGNLGNEKLFFGSGTQLSVL.

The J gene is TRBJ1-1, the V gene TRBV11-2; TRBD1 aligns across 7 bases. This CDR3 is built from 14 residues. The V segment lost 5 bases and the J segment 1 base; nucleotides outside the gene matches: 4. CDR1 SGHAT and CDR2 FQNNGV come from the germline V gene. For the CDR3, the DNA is TGTGCCAGCAGCCCGGGACAGACGAACACTGAAGCTTTCTTT. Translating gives CASSPGQTNTEAFF.

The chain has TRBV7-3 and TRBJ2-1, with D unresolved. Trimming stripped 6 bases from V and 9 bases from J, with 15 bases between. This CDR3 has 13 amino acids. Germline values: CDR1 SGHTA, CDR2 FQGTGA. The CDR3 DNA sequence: TGTGCCAGCAGTCCGTCCCTCCGCGGTGAGCAGTTCTTC. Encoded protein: CASSPSLRGEQFF.

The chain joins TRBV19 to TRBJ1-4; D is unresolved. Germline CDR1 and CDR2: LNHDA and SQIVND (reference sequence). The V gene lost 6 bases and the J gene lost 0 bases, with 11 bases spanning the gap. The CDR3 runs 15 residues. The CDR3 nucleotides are TGTGCCAGTAGGACTAGGGAGGCAACTAATGAAAAACTGTTTTTT. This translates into CASRTREATNEKLFF.

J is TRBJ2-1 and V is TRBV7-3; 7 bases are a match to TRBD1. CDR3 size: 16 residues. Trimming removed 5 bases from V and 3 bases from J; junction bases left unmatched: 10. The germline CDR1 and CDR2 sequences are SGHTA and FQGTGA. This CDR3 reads CASSRGTATNYNEQFF. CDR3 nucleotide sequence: TGTGCCAGCAGCCGAGGGACAGCTACTAACTACAATGAGCAGTTCTTC.

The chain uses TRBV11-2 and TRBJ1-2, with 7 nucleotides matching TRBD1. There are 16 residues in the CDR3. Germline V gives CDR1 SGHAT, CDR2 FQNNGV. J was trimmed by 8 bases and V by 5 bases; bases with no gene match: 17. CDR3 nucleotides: TGTGCCAGCAGCCCACACCTCCTGACAGGGTCGAACGGCTACACCTTC. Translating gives CASSPHLLTGSNGYTF.

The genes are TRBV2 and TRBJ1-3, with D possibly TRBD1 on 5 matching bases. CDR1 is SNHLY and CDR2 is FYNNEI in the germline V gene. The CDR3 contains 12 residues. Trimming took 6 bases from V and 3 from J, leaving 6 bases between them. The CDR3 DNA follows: TGTGCCAGCAGAGACAGTGGAAACACCATATATTTT. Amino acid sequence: CASRDSGNTIYF.

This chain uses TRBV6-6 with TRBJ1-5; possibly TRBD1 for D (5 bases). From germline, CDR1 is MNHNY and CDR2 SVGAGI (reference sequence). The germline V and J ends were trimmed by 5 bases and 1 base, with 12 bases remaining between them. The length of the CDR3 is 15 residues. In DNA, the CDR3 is TGTGCCAGCAGTAACCTCGGGGGGAGCAATCAGCCCCAGCATTTT. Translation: CASSNLGGSNQPQHF.

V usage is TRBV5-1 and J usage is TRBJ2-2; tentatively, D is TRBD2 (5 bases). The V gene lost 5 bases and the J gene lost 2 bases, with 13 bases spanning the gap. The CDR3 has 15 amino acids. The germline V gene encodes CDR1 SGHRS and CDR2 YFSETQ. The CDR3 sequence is CASSSRAGNTGELFF. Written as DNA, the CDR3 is TGCGCCAGCAGTTCGAGGGCAGGCAACACCGGGGAGCTGTTTTTT. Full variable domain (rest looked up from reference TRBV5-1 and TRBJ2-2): KAGVTQTPRYLIKTRGQQVTLSCSPISGHRSVSWYQQTPGQGLQFLFEYFSETQRNKGNFPGRFSGRQFSNSRSEMNVSTLELGDSALYLCASSSRAGNTGELFFGEGSRLTVL.

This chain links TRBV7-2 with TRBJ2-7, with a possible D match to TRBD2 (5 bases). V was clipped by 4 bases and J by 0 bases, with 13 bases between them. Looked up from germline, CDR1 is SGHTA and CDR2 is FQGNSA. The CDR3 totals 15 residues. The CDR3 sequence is CASSSELGSSYEQYV. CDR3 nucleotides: TGTGCCAGCAGCTCAGAGCTGGGGAGCTCCTACGAGCAGTACGTC.

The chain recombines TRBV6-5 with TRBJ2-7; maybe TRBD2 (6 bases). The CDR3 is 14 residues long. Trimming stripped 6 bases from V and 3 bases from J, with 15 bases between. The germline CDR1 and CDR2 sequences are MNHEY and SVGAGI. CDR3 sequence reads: CASRPRWRGYEQYV. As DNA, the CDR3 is TGTGCCAGCAGACCTCGGTGGAGGGGCTACGAGCAGTACGTC.

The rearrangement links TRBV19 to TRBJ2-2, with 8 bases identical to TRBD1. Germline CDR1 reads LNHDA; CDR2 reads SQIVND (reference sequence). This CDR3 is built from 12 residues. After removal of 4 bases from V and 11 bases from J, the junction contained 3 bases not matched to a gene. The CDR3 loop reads CASSSGQGELFF. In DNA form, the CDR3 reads TGTGCCAGTAGTAGCGGACAGGGAGAGCTGTTTTTT.

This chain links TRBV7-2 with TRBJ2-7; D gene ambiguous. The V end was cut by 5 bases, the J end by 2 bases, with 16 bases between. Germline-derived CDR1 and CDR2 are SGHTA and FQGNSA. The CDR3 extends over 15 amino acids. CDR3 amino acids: CASSPRPAAPYEQYF. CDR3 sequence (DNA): TGTGCCAGCAGCCCAAGACCGGCGGCCCCCTACGAGCAGTACTTC.